The entry that follows covers one T cell receptor (beta chain) sequence. What it binds is not known. The ends were cut back, 3 bases at V and 4 bases at J, with 13 bases in the middle. This CDR3 is built from 15 residues. CDR1 KGHSH and CDR2 LQKENI come from the germline V gene. The entry originates in a study of a mutant IDH1 vaccine in newly diagnosed glioma. About the study: Initiation of the vaccine course occurred 4-6 weeks after radiotherapy alone, or alongside temozolomide cycles. Of the patients given treatment, approximately 60% were male and approximately 40% were female, and a mean age of roughly 40 years was recorded.

Time point specified: week 11, during vaccination. Vaccine doses each comprised 300 ug of mutant IDH1 20-mer peptide, with topical imiquimod. Study-wide points: Immune responses induced by vaccination arose in approximately 93% of the patients.

Assay used: immunoSEQ multiplex PCR; TCRdb lists only in-frame clones, some missing. The sample lists about 130,000 clones; around 77% were seen once. The chain couples TRBV18 to TRBJ1-5, with D perhaps TRBD1 (6 bases). The sequence derives from a middle-aged man with glioma. Sequenced here: PBMCs, sampled from a glioma patient whose treatment included an IDH1 peptide vaccine. Here the CDR3 reads CASSPTGHVNQPQHF. In nucleotides, the CDR3 is TGTGCCAGCTCACCGACGGGACACGTTAATCAGCCCCAGCATTTT. The full variable domain, rest sourced from reference TRBV18 and TRBJ1-5, is NAGVMQNPRHLVRRRGQEARLRCSPMKGHSHVYWYRQLPEEGLKFMVYLQKENIIDESGMPKERFSAEFPKEGPSILRIQQVVRGDSAAYFCASSPTGHVNQPQHFGDGTRLSIL.